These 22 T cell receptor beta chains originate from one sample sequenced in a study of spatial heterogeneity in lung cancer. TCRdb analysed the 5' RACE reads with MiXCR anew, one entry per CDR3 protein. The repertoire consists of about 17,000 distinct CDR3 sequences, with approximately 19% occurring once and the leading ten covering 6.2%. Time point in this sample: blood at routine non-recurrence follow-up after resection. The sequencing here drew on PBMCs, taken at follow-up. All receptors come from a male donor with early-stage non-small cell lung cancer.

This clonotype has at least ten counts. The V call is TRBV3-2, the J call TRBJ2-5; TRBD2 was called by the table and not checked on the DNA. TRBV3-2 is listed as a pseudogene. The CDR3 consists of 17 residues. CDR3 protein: CASSQERPGGPDETQYF. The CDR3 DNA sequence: TGTGCCAGCAGCCAAGAGCGTCCGGGTGGGCCTGATGAGACCCAGTACTTC.

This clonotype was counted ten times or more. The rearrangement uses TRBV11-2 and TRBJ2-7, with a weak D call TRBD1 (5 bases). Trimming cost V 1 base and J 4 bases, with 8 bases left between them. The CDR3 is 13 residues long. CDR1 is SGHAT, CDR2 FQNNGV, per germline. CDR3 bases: TGTGCCAGCAGCTTAGGCAGGGCTTACGAGCAGTACTTC. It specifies CASSLGRAYEQYF.

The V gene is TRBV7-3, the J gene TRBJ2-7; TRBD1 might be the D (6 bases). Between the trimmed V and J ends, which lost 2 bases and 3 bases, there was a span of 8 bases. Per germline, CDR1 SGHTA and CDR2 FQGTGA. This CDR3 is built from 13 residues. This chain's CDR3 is CASSLATGYEQYF. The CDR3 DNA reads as TGTGCCAGCAGCTTAGCGACAGGCTACGAGCAGTACTTC.

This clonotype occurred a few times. In DNA form, the CDR3 reads TGCAGTGCTGGACAGGGTAACACTGAAGCTTTCTTT. This sequence encodes CSAGQGNTEAFF. The genes are TRBV20-1 and TRBJ1-1; 8 positions match TRBD1. This CDR3 has 12 amino acids. J gave up 2 bases and V 5 bases, and 1 base lay outside the gene matches. Germline-derived CDR1 and CDR2 are DFQATT and SNEGSKA (reference sequence).

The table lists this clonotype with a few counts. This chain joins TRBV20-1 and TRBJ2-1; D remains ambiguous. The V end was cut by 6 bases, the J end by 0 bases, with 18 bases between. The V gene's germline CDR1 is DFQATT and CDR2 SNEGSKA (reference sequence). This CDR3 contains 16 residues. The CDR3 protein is CSAKTTAPSSYNEQFF. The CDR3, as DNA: TGCAGTGCCAAAACAACAGCTCCTAGCTCCTACAATGAGCAGTTCTTC.

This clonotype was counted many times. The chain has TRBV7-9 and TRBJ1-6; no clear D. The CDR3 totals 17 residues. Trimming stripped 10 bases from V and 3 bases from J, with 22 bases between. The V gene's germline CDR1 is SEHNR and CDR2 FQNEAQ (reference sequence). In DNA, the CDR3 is TGTGCCATTAGAGGGCCGGCTGAGGCTGACTATAATTCACCCCTCCACTTT. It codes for CAIRGPAEADYNSPLHF.

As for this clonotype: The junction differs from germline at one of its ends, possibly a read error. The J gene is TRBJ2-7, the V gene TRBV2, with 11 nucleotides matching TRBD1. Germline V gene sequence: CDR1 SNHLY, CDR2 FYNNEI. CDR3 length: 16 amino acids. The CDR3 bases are TGTGCCAGCAGCGAAGAACCGGACAGGGGGCTCAACGAGCAGTACTTC. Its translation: CASSEEPDRGLNEQYF.

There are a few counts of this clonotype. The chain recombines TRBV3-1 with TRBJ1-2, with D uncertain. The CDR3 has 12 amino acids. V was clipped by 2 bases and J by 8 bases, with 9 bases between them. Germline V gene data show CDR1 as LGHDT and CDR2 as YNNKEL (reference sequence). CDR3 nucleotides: TGTGCCAGCAGCCAATCCGGTGGCGGCTACACCTTC. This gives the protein CASSQSGGGYTF. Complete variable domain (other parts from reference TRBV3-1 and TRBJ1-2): DTAVSQTPKYLVTQMGNDKSIKCEQNLGHDTMYWYKQDSKKFLKIMFSYNNKELIINETVPNRFSPKSPDKAHLNLHINSLELGDSAVYFCASSQSGGGYTFGSGTRLTVV.

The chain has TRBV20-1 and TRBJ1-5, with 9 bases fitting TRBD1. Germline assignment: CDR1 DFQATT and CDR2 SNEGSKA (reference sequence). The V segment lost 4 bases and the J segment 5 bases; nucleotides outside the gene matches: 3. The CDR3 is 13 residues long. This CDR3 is CSATTGGYQPQHF. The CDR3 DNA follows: TGCAGTGCTACCACAGGGGGCTATCAGCCCCAGCATTTT.

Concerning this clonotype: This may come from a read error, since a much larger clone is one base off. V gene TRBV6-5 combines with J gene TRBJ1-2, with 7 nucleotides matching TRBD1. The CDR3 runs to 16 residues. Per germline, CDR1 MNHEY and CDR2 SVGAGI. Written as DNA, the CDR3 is TGTGCCAACAGTGCCACTACCCGACAGGGAAGGGGTGGCTACACCTTC. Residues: CANSATTRQGRGGYTF.

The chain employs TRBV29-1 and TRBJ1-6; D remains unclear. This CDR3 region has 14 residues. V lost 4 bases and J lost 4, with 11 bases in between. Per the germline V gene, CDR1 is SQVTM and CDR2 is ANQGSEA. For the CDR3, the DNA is TGCAGCGTTGTAAGGGCAGCTTATAATTCACCCCTCCACTTT. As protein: CSVVRAAYNSPLHF.

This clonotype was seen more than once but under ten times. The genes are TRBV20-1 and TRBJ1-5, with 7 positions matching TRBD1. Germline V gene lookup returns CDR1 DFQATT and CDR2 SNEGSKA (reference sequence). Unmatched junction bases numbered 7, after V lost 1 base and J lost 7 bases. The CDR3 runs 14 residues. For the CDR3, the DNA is TGCAGTGCTAGAGGAACGGACAGGCGGCAGCCCCAGCATTTT. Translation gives CSARGTDRRQPQHF.

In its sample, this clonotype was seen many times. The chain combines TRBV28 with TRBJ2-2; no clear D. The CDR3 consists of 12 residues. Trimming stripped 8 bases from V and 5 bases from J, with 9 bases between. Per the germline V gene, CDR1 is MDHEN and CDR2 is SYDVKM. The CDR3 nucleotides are TGTGCCAGCCCAGCCAGTACCGGGGAGCTGTTTTTT. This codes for CASPASTGELFF.

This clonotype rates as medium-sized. As DNA, the CDR3 is TGCGCCAGCAGCCAAGATCTGGGTAGGAGCACCGGGGAGCTGTTTTTT. As protein: CASSQDLGRSTGELFF. The chain carries TRBV4-3 and TRBJ2-2, with unresolved D. Germline lookup yields CDR1 LGHNA and CDR2 YSLEER. The germline V and J ends were trimmed by 0 bases and 4 bases, with 12 bases remaining between them. The CDR3 is 16 amino acids.

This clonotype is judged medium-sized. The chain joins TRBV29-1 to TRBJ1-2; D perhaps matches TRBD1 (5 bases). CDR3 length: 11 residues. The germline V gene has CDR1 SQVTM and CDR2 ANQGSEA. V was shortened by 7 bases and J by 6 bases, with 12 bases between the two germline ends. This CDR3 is CSAEGLDGYTF. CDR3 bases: TGCAGCGCCGAGGGGTTAGATGGCTACACCTTC.

The CDR3 protein is CASSLAILGGGNTEAFF. As DNA, the CDR3 is TGCGCCAGCAGCTTGGCCATATTGGGTGGGGGCAACACTGAAGCTTTCTTT. The genes are TRBV5-1 and TRBJ1-1; D is possibly TRBD1 (6 bases). Trimming took off 0 bases at V and 2 bases at J, with 17 bases between the two ends. Germline assignment: CDR1 SGHRS and CDR2 YFSETQ. CDR3 size: 17 residues. The full variable domain, completed using reference TRBV5-1 and TRBJ1-1, is KAGVTQTPRYLIKTRGQQVTLSCSPISGHRSVSWYQQTPGQGLQFLFEYFSETQRNKGNFPGRFSGRQFSNSRSEMNVSTLELGDSALYLCASSLAILGGGNTEAFFGQGTRLTVV.

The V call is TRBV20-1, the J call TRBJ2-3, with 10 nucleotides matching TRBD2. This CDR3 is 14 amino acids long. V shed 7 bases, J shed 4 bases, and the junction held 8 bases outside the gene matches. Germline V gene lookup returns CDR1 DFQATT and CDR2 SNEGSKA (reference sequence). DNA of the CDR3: TGCAGTGTGGAGCGGGGGGGCCAGGCAGATACGCAGTATTTT. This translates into CSVERGGQADTQYF.

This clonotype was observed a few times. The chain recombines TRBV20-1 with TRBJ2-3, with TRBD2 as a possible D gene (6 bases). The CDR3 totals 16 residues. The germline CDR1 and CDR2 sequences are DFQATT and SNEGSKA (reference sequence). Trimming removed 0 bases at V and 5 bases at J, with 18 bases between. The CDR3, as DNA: TGCAGTGCTAGAGATCGGGGCGGGGCCCTCGGAGATACGCAGTATTTT. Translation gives CSARDRGGALGDTQYF.

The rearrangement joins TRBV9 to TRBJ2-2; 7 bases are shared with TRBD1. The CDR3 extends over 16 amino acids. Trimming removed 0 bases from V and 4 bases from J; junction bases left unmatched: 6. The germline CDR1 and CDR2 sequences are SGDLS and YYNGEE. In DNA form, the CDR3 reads TGTGCCAGCAGCGTAGGAGGGGGCCAAGTCACCGGGGAGCTGTTTTTT. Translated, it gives CASSVGGGQVTGELFF. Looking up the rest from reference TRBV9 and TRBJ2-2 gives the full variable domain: DSGVTQTPKHLITATGQRVTLRCSPRSGDLSVYWYQQSLDQGLQFLIQYYNGEERAKGNILERFSAQQFPDLHSELNLSSLELGDSALYFCASSVGGGQVTGELFFGEGSRLTVL.

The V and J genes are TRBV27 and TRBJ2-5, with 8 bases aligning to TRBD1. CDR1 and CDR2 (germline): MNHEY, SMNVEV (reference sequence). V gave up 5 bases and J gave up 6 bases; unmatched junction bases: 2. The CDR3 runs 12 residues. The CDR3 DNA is TGTGCCAGCAGTCCCAGGGGGCAGACCCAGTACTTC. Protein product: CASSPRGQTQYF.

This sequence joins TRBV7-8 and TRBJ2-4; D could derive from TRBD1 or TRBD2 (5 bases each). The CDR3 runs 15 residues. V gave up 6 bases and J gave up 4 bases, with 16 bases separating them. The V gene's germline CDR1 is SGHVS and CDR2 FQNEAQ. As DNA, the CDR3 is TGTGCCAGCAGTCCCGGGGCCCAAACAAAAAACATTCAGTACTTC. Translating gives CASSPGAQTKNIQYF.

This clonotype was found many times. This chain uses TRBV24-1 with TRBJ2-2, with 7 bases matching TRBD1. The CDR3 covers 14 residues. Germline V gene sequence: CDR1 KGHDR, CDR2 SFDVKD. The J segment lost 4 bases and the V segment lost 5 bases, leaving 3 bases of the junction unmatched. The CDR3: CATSARGSTGELFF. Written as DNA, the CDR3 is TGTGCCACCAGTGCCAGGGGGTCCACCGGGGAGCTGTTTTTT.